The 18 T cell receptor beta chains given below trace back to one sample, sequenced in a study of blood T cell repertoires in COVID-19. Some clones are missing from TCRdb's copy, which holds only in-frame ones; the method was immunoSEQ multiplex PCR. The sample contains about 170,000 clones, about 83% of which appear only once. Sequencing was done on a sample of peripheral blood. Source of these receptors: a man aged 35-49 years who had recovered from COVID-19.

The rearrangement joins TRBV6-5 to TRBJ2-2; TRBD2 matches at 10 bases. The CDR3 runs to 16 residues. After removal of 2 bases from V and 4 bases from J, the junction contained 4 bases not matched to a gene. From germline, CDR1 is MNHEY and CDR2 SVGAGI. The CDR3 reads CASSYGLAGVTGELFF. DNA of the CDR3: TGTGCCAGCAGTTACGGCCTAGCGGGGGTCACCGGGGAGCTGTTTTTT.

The chain links TRBV6-2 or TRBV6-3 to TRBJ2-3, with 8 nucleotides matching TRBD2. V lost 5 bases and J lost 2; bases outside the gene matches: 6. Germline loops: CDR1 MNHEY, CDR2 SVGEGT. This CDR3 contains 15 residues. The CDR3 loop is CASSRSGGATDTQYF. In DNA form, the CDR3 reads TGTGCCAGCAGTCGTTCGGGGGGGGCCACAGATACGCAGTATTTT.

J is TRBJ1-1 and V is TRBV19, with D hard to call. Germline CDR1 reads LNHDA; CDR2 reads SQIVND (reference sequence). V lost 5 bases to trimming and J lost 2 bases, with 12 bases between them. This CDR3 region has 14 residues. The CDR3 sequence is CASSLSRLNTEAFF. CDR3 DNA: TGTGCCAGTAGTCTTAGCAGACTTAACACTGAAGCTTTCTTT.

This sequence joins TRBV12-3 or TRBV12-4 and TRBJ1-2; 7 nucleotides match TRBD1. Losses at the gene ends were 5 bases for V and 8 bases for J; bases not matched to a gene: 8. There are 13 residues in the CDR3. The CDR3 loop reads CASSPGTVMGYTF. The CDR3 bases are TGTGCCAGCAGTCCCGGGACAGTCATGGGCTACACCTTC.

The chain links TRBV9 to TRBJ1-3; TRBD1 aligns across 11 bases. CDR1 is SGDLS, CDR2 YYNGEE, per germline. CDR3 length equals 17 residues. V gave up 0 bases and J gave up 0 bases; unmatched junction bases: 2. CDR3 DNA: TGTGCCAGCAGCGTAGCGGGGACAGGGGGCTCTGGAAACACCATATATTTT. As protein: CASSVAGTGGSGNTIYF.

The chain employs TRBV6-6 and TRBJ2-3, with 7 bases identical to TRBD2. CDR3 length: 14 amino acids. CDR1 MNHNY and CDR2 SVGAGI come from the germline V gene (reference sequence). The V and J ends lost 5 bases and 0 bases, in that order; junction bases with no gene match: 2. CDR3: CASSPAGSTDTQYF. In DNA, the CDR3 is TGTGCCAGCAGTCCAGCGGGGAGCACAGATACGCAGTATTTT.

The rearrangement uses TRBV5-1 and TRBJ2-5, with 12 bases that match TRBD2. With 1 base clipped from V and 7 bases from J, the junction kept 2 bases outside the gene matches. Germline V gene sequence: CDR1 SGHRS, CDR2 YFSETQ. The CDR3 is made up of 14 amino acids. The chain's CDR3 is CASSLLLAGGTQYF. CDR3 in DNA: TGCGCCAGCAGCTTGTTACTAGCGGGAGGGACCCAGTACTTC.

This chain links TRBV27 with TRBJ1-1; D not resolved. The length of the CDR3 is 13 residues. V was trimmed by 11 bases and J by 5 bases, leaving 18 bases between them. Germline lookup yields CDR1 MNHEY and CDR2 SMNVEV (reference sequence). Written as DNA, the CDR3 is TGTGCCGTTCGACTGGCCTCGGGGACTGAAGCTTTCTTT. Its protein product is CAVRLASGTEAFF.

The chain combines TRBV7-2 with TRBJ2-1; TRBD1 aligns across 10 bases. Losses at the gene ends were 5 bases for V and 8 bases for J; bases not matched to a gene: 9. Germline assignment: CDR1 SGHTA and CDR2 FQGNSA. The CDR3 spans 15 residues. The CDR3 sequence: CASSPELDRGHEQFF. The DNA for the CDR3 is TGTGCCAGCAGCCCGGAATTAGACAGGGGGCATGAGCAGTTCTTC.

The chain joins TRBV5-6 to TRBJ1-5, with D perhaps TRBD1 (6 bases). The CDR3 spans 14 residues. Germline loops: CDR1 SGHDT, CDR2 YYEEEE. The V gene lost 4 bases and the J gene lost 0 bases, with 8 bases spanning the gap. CDR3 sequence reads: CASSGQSSNQPQHF. The CDR3 DNA is TGTGCCAGCAGCGGACAGTCTAGCAATCAGCCCCAGCATTTT. Filled out from reference TRBV5-6 and TRBJ1-5, the complete variable domain reads DAGVTQSPTHLIKTRGQQVTLRCSPKSGHDTVSWYQQALGQGPQFIFQYYEEEERQRGNFPDRFSGHQFPNYSSELNVNALLLGDSALYLCASSGQSSNQPQHFGDGTRLSIL.

The gene calls are TRBV4-3 and TRBJ1-1; D remains ambiguous. CDR3 length: 14 amino acids. Germline CDR1 reads LGHNA; CDR2 reads YSLEER. V was trimmed by 0 bases and J by 1 base, leaving 6 bases between them. The CDR3 spells CASSQDEGNTEAFF. DNA for the CDR3: TGCGCCAGCAGCCAAGATGAGGGGAACACTGAAGCTTTCTTT.

The chain employs TRBV5-5 and TRBJ1-2; a possible D gene is TRBD1 (6 bases). Germline-derived CDR1 and CDR2 are SGHKS and YYEKEE (reference sequence). The CDR3 runs 20 residues. Trimming removed 3 bases from V and 0 bases from J, with 27 bases in between. CDR3 nucleotides: TGTGCCAGCAGCTCCAGGGGCGCGCGAAGGACTGACGGAGCTAACTATGGCTACACCTTC. Its protein is CASSSRGARRTDGANYGYTF.

V and J are TRBV6-5 and TRBJ1-1, with 7 bases matching TRBD1. Germline-derived CDR1 and CDR2 are MNHEY and SVGAGI. This CDR3 comprises 15 residues. The V gene end was trimmed by 6 bases and the J gene end by 10 bases; junction bases not matched to a gene: 17. CDR3 loop: CASSLNPGTAEPAFF. The CDR3 DNA sequence: TGTGCCAGCAGCTTAAACCCCGGGACAGCAGAACCAGCTTTCTTT.

The chain employs TRBV10-3 and TRBJ2-1, with 7 bases identical to TRBD2. CDR1 is ENHRY, CDR2 SYGVKD, per germline. This CDR3 is built from 14 residues. After removal of 2 bases from V and 7 bases from J, the junction contained 5 bases not matched to a gene. The CDR3 DNA follows: TGTGCCATCAGTGAGCGGGAGGTGAGGAATGAGCAGTTCTTC. It encodes CAISEREVRNEQFF.

The chain employs TRBV4-2 and TRBJ2-2; 11 nucleotides match TRBD2. CDR1 is LGHNA and CDR2 is YNFKEQ in the germline V gene. The CDR3 spans 18 residues. With 4 bases clipped from V and 2 bases from J, the junction kept 9 bases outside the gene matches. This chain's CDR3 is CASSPNYLAGGNTGELFF. CDR3 nucleotides: TGTGCCAGCAGCCCGAACTACCTAGCGGGGGGTAACACCGGGGAGCTGTTTTTT.

The chain is built from TRBV28 and TRBJ2-5; possibly TRBD2 for D (5 bases). Germline values: CDR1 MDHEN, CDR2 SYDVKM. The CDR3 extends over 12 amino acids. V was clipped by 4 bases and J by 7 bases, with 10 bases between them. DNA of the CDR3: TGTGCCAGCAGTTACCCTGGAGGGACCCAGTACTTC. Amino acids: CASSYPGGTQYF.

The gene calls are TRBV3-1 (or the pseudogene TRBV3-2) and TRBJ2-7, with TRBD1 matching over 10 bases. The CDR3 has 14 residues. CDR1 and CDR2 (germline): LGHDT, YNNKEL (reference sequence). V lost 6 bases, J lost 7 bases, and 9 bases stayed unmatched. The DNA for the CDR3 is TGTGCCAGCAGTCCCCGACAGGGGGCAAAGGAGCAGTACTTC. Residues: CASSPRQGAKEQYF.

This clone was recorded only once. This chain connects TRBV11-2 to TRBJ2-1; 7 positions agree with TRBD2. Per germline, CDR1 SGHAT and CDR2 FQNNGV. V shed 5 bases, J shed 9 bases, and the junction held 16 bases outside the gene matches. This CDR3 region has 16 residues. The CDR3 loop reads CASSPRGGAQGSEQFF. The DNA for the CDR3 is TGTGCCAGCAGCCCACGCGGGGGAGCCCAGGGATCTGAGCAGTTCTTC.